Shown below are 12 T cell receptor beta chains from a single sample sequenced in a study of T cell repertoires in cytomegalovirus infection (dated by TCRdb to the late 2010s). Sequencing took place on an Illumina HiSeq 1500. TCRdb applied fastp at Q25 and MiXCR to the public reads, then kept only in-frame beta chains. Each entry merges the rows of one CDR3 protein and shows their most common DNA and genes. The sample table holds some 440,000 distinct CDR3 sequences, of which 30% to 40% were seen once. Approximately 13% of the sample lies in the top ten. The sample comprised PBMCs. The receptors were sampled from a human donor in good health (CMV status not recorded). Some clones in this sample may be carry-over from other donors' samples.

This clonotype was observed a handful of times. V and J are TRBV7-9 and TRBJ2-7, with 12 bases lining up with TRBD1. Germline lookup yields CDR1 SEHNR and CDR2 FQNEAQ (reference sequence). V was pared by 5 bases and J by 4 bases, with 12 bases of the junction left unmatched. CDR3 length: 17 residues. The CDR3 loop is CASSATPGQGAGYEQYF. The CDR3 DNA reads TGTGCCAGCAGCGCCACTCCGGGACAGGGGGCTGGGTACGAGCAGTACTTC.

A remark on this clonotype: This may stem from a read error, because a much larger clone lies one nucleotide away. The chain combines TRBV7-9 with TRBJ1-1; D possibly corresponds to TRBD1 (5 bases). The ends were cut back, 4 bases at V and 4 bases at J, with 10 bases in the middle. The CDR3 spans 13 residues. Looked up from germline, CDR1 is SEHNR and CDR2 is FQNEAQ (reference sequence). CDR3 residues: CASSSRASTEAFF. For the CDR3, the DNA is TGTGCCAGCAGCTCCAGGGCGAGCACTGAAGCTTTCTTT.

This rearrangement joins TRBV6-1 to TRBJ1-1, with a tentative D call TRBD1 (5 bases). This CDR3 has 14 residues. With 7 bases removed from V and 1 base from J, the gap between germline ends came to 13 bases. Germline V gene lookup returns CDR1 MNHNS and CDR2 SASEGT. The CDR3 DNA sequence: TGTGCCAGCACGAGACAGCCCCAGAACACTGAAGCTTTCTTT. Protein: CASTRQPQNTEAFF.

V and J are TRBV7-6 and TRBJ1-1, with a tentative D call TRBD1 (5 bases). The germline CDR1 and CDR2 sequences are SGHVS and FNYEAQ. Trimming shortened V by 5 bases and J by 5 bases, and 18 bases separated the two germline ends. CDR3 length: 15 amino acids. The CDR3: CASSITNEGRTEAFF. The CDR3 nucleotides are TGTGCCAGCAGCATTACGAACGAGGGGCGAACTGAAGCTTTCTTT.

About this clonotype itself: A read error may produce the germline difference seen at one junction end. This sequence joins TRBV7-8 and TRBJ1-1, with TRBD1 identical over 9 bases. The CDR3 consists of 13 residues. Germline V gene data show CDR1 as SGHVS and CDR2 as FQNEAQ. Here the CDR3 DNA reads TGTGCCAGCAGCGTGGACAGGGGAAAGGAAGATTTCTTT. Protein: CASSVDRGKEDFF. Using reference TRBV7-8 and TRBJ1-1 for the parts outside the CDR3, the full variable domain is GAGVSQSPRYKVAKRGQDVALRCDPISGHVSLFWYQQALGQGPEFLTYFQNEAQLDKSGLPSDRFFAERPEGSVSTLKIQRTQQEDSAVYLCASSVDRGKEDFFGQGTRLTVV.

The chain combines TRBV29-1 with TRBJ1-2; 9 bases fit TRBD1. V was pared by 1 base and J by 0 bases, with 9 bases of the junction left unmatched. The CDR3 extends over 17 amino acids. Per the germline V gene, CDR1 is SQVTM and CDR2 is ANQGSEA. CDR3 amino acids: CSVEVRGTGRANYGYTF. The CDR3 coding sequence is TGCAGCGTTGAAGTTAGGGGGACAGGGAGGGCTAACTATGGCTACACCTTC.

Of note for this clonotype: At one boundary the junction diverges from the germline segment, which might be a read error. The gene calls are TRBV25-1 and TRBJ2-7; unclear D gene. Germline V gene data show CDR1 as MGHDK and CDR2 as SYGVNS. The CDR3 is 12 residues long. The CDR3 bases are TGTGCCAGCAGTGCTAGGGCAGACGAGCAGTACTTT. Translated, it gives CASSARADEQYF.

V is TRBV27 and J is TRBJ2-7, with TRBD1 as a possible D gene (6 bases). From germline, CDR1 is MNHEY and CDR2 SMNVEV (reference sequence). This CDR3 region has 17 residues. V was cut by 0 bases and J by 4 bases, with 19 bases left in between. The CDR3 coding sequence is TGTGCCAGCAGTTTATCGGGGCTTCAGGGGCCTTGGTACGAGCAGTACTTC. Protein: CASSLSGLQGPWYEQYF.

The CDR3 coding sequence is TGTGCCAGCAGTTCCGGGCCAAAGCAGTACTTC. This translates into CASSSGPKQYF. This chain links TRBV12-3 or TRBV12-4 with TRBJ2-7, with D unclear. Trimming removed 4 bases at V and 8 bases at J, with 9 bases between. The CDR3 spans 11 residues.

CDR3 nucleotide sequence: TGTGCCAGCAGCTTCAGTCGCGTGGAGTTCGATGAGCAGTTCTTC. This codes for CASSFSRVEFDEQFF. The chain couples TRBV5-7 to TRBJ2-1, with unresolved D. TRBV5-7 is identified as an open reading frame with a role that is uncertain. This CDR3 spans 15 amino acids. V lost 2 bases and J 8 bases, leaving 17 bases between the germline ends.

V gene TRBV13 combines with J gene TRBJ2-7; TRBD1 agrees at 8 bases. The junction had 6 bases not matched to a gene; V was cut back by 1 base and J by 4 bases. The V gene's germline CDR1 is PRHDT and CDR2 FYEKMQ (reference sequence). The CDR3 contains 15 residues. The CDR3 reads CASSLAAGGKYEQYF. The CDR3 DNA is TGTGCCAGCAGCTTAGCGGCAGGGGGCAAGTACGAGCAGTACTTC.

This clonotype was seen only a few times. The gene calls are TRBV10-3 and TRBJ1-2; D gene ambiguous. This CDR3 comprises 13 residues. The germline CDR1 and CDR2 sequences are ENHRY and SYGVKD. Trimming stripped 0 bases from V and 1 base from J, with 3 bases between. The CDR3, as DNA: TGTGCCATCAGTGAGTCATATAACTATGGCTACACCTTC. As protein: CAISESYNYGYTF.